The rows below give T cell receptor beta chains drawn from one sample of a study of blood T cells in healthy people across ages. Using its own MiXCR run on the 5' RACE reads, TCRdb lists one record per CDR3 protein. The repertoire holds around 990,000 distinct CDR3 sequences, with 35% to 45% as singletons. Sample: blood. Receptors were obtained from a man between 18 and 29 years old in good health. CDR3s include the opening cysteine and the closing phenylalanine or tryptophan.

J | V | CDR3
TRBJ1-2 | TRBV12-3/TRBV12-4 | CASSFKGTGSYGYTF
TRBJ2-1 | TRBV20-1 | CSARDRDRVNNEQFF
TRBJ2-7 | TRBV7-2 | CASSLATGPYYEQYF
TRBJ1-2 | TRBV14 | CVSSHNVQLPPYGYTF
TRBJ1-2 | TRBV12-3/TRBV12-4 | CASSRGQLNYGYTF
TRBJ2-1 | TRBV24-1 | CATSDPGQVGEQFF
TRBJ2-5 | TRBV20-1 | CSARGRAGLETQYF
TRBJ1-2 | TRBV10-3 | CAISESHSEPYGGYTF
TRBJ2-7 | TRBV20-1 | CSAKARDKVHEQYF
TRBJ2-2 | TRBV29-1 | CSVARGSAGELFF
TRBJ2-5 | TRBV20-1 | CSASGEGETQYF
TRBJ2-1 | TRBV6-2/TRBV6-3 | CASTQALLTGNEQFF
TRBJ1-2 | TRBV28 | CASSLFMYNYGYTF
TRBJ1-4 | TRBV7-2 | CASSLVGTETNEKLFF
TRBJ1-2 | TRBV7-2 | CASSLVLGSHGYTF
TRBJ1-5 | TRBV27 | CASSLSGQVYQPQHF
TRBJ2-7 | TRBV11-2 | CASSLDSSDIYEQYF
TRBJ1-2 | TRBV4-1 | CTSSQEVKGQGPNTF
TRBJ1-1 | TRBV5-1 | CASSPGTGRGEAFF
TRBJ2-4 | TRBV9 | CASGGAKNIQYF
TRBJ2-1 | TRBV10-3 | CAISETTGGSYNEQFF
TRBJ1-5 | TRBV6-6 | CASTTPRAVQHF
TRBJ1-1 | TRBV7-2 | CASGSGTEAFF
TRBJ1-2 | TRBV29-1 | CSVARSDNYGYTF
TRBJ1-5 | TRBV7-9 | CASSSTISSKQPQHF
TRBJ2-3 | TRBV5-6 | CASSSPSAGGTDTQYF
TRBJ2-3 | TRBV20-1 | CSTRVAGGVGTDTQYF
TRBJ2-2 | TRBV5-1 | CASSWAGTGELFF
TRBJ2-5 | TRBV7-9 | CASTPSRFAQETQYF
TRBJ2-1 | TRBV10-3 | CAISELSGGRDEQFF
TRBJ1-1 | TRBV5-8 | CASSPVNVRGNEAFF
TRBJ2-3 | TRBV10-3 | CAIRRTGGGVFGDTQYF
. | TRBV27 | CASSLSQGSGYEQYF
TRBJ1-5 | TRBV18 | CAGSPGQGNQPQHF
TRBJ2-1 | TRBV12-5 | CASGLAPGTVSSYNEQFF
TRBJ1-2 | TRBV6-6 | CASSRQINYGYTF
TRBJ2-2 | TRBV4-1 | CASANTGELFF
TRBJ1-1 | TRBV6-1 | CASSESGQGKTEAFF
TRBJ1-3 | TRBV25-1 | CASSEVRGLRNTIYF
TRBJ2-1 | TRBV11-2 | CASSVGAVYNEQFF
TRBJ2-7 | TRBV20-1 | CSAEKGQSSYEQYF